These 10 T cell receptor beta chains were sequenced from one sample in a study of blood T cell repertoires in COVID-19. The table came from immunoSEQ multiplex PCR; TCRdb's copy has only in-frame clones and leaves some out. Among over 150,000 clones listed, 65% to 90% were seen once. Specimen: peripheral blood. All receptors derive from a human donor in a cohort sampled during active COVID-19.

The rearrangement joins TRBV5-1 to TRBJ2-2, with 7 nucleotides matching TRBD1. This CDR3 is built from 15 residues. Germline loops: CDR1 SGHRS, CDR2 YFSETQ. The V and J ends lost 2 bases and 4 bases, in that order; junction bases with no gene match: 5. For the CDR3, the DNA is TGCGCCAGCAGCTTCCCCAGGGGGACCACCGGGGAGCTGTTTTTT. It is translated as CASSFPRGTTGELFF. Variable domain in full (rest from reference TRBV5-1 and TRBJ2-2): KAGVTQTPRYLIKTRGQQVTLSCSPISGHRSVSWYQQTPGQGLQFLFEYFSETQRNKGNFPGRFSGRQFSNSRSEMNVSTLELGDSALYLCASSFPRGTTGELFFGEGSRLTVL.

This clone was counted a single time. This chain joins TRBV11-3 and TRBJ2-1; tentative D call: TRBD1 (5 bases). The V end lost 4 bases, the J end lost 5 bases, and 9 bases lay between the germline ends. CDR3 size: 13 residues. Per germline, CDR1 SGHNT and CDR2 YENEEA. In nucleotides, the CDR3 is TGTGCCAGCAGCTCCCTGACAGACAATGAGCAGTTCTTC. Amino acids: CASSSLTDNEQFF.

The chain has TRBV11-3 and TRBJ2-1, with 10 bases matching TRBD2. The CDR3 has 15 residues. V was pared by 5 bases and J by 3 bases, with 4 bases of the junction left unmatched. Germline values: CDR1 SGHNT, CDR2 YENEEA. In DNA, the CDR3 is TGTGCCAGCAGCACGACTAGCGGGCACTACAATGAGCAGTTCTTC. Amino acid sequence: CASSTTSGHYNEQFF.

The CDR3 nucleotides read TGCAGTGCTAGGGGGGGACATACGCAGTATTTT. It translates to CSARGGHTQYF. J is TRBJ2-3 and V is TRBV20-1; D perhaps matches TRBD2 (6 bases). The CDR3 sequence is 11 residues long. CDR1 DFQATT and CDR2 SNEGSKA come from the germline V gene (reference sequence). V dropped 3 bases and J dropped 7 bases, with 8 bases sitting between them.

This clone was counted once. The genes are TRBV5-4 and TRBJ2-5, with 9 bases fitting TRBD2. Germline lookup yields CDR1 SGHNT and CDR2 YYREEE (reference sequence). J lost 3 bases, V lost 4 bases, and 7 bases had no gene match. This CDR3 region has 15 residues. CDR3 coding DNA: TGTGCCAGCAGCCCCGGCGGGGGGGCTGAAGAGACCCAGTACTTC. Translation: CASSPGGGAEETQYF. The whole variable domain, filled in from reference TRBV5-4 and TRBJ2-5, reads ETGVTQSPTHLIKTRGQQVTLRCSSQSGHNTVSWYQQALGQGPQFIFQYYREEENGRGNFPPRFSGLQFPNYSSELNVNALELDDSALYLCASSPGGGAEETQYFGPGTRLLVL.

The rearrangement uses TRBV3-1 (or the pseudogene TRBV3-2) and TRBJ2-1, with D perhaps TRBD2 (6 bases). Trimming pared 0 bases from V and 5 bases from J, leaving 23 bases between. Germline-derived CDR1 and CDR2 are LGHDT and YNNKEL (reference sequence). CDR3 size: 19 residues. DNA for the CDR3: TGTGCCAGCAGCCAAGATCCGCTAGCGCCTAACCGGCGGGACAATGAGCAGTTCTTC. As protein: CASSQDPLAPNRRDNEQFF.

This clone was picked up a small number of times. The rearrangement uses TRBV28 and TRBJ2-7; the match to TRBD2 covers 9 bases. V shed 6 bases, J shed 4 bases, and the junction held 10 bases outside the gene matches. Germline V gene sequence: CDR1 MDHEN, CDR2 SYDVKM. This CDR3 is 15 amino acids long. As DNA, the CDR3 is TGTGCCAGCAGACCACCCGGGACTAGCAAGTACGAGCAGTACTTC. Translating it yields CASRPPGTSKYEQYF.

The count of this clone is one. The CDR3 DNA is TGTGCCAGCAATTTGGGACAGAGTCGAGAGACCCAGTACTTC. Protein product: CASNLGQSRETQYF. This chain connects TRBV28 to TRBJ2-5, with 7 bases aligning to TRBD1. Germline V gives CDR1 MDHEN, CDR2 SYDVKM. The CDR3 loop spans 14 amino acids. The V gene end was trimmed by 7 bases and the J gene end by 4 bases; junction bases not matched to a gene: 9.

This chain joins TRBV27 and TRBJ1-5; 8 nucleotides align to TRBD1. The CDR3 totals 15 residues. V trimming: 2 bases; J trimming: 2 bases; junction bases outside the gene matches: 2. CDR1 MNHEY and CDR2 SMNVEV come from the germline V gene (reference sequence). The CDR3 region is CASSLQGARNQPQHF. The CDR3 bases are TGTGCCAGCAGTTTACAGGGGGCACGCAATCAGCCCCAGCATTTT.

The gene calls are TRBV11-2 and TRBJ1-4, with D possibly being TRBD1 (6 bases). The CDR3 sequence is 14 residues long. Looked up from germline, CDR1 is SGHAT and CDR2 is FQNNGV. Trimming stripped 5 bases from V and 4 bases from J, with 11 bases between. CDR3 residues: CASSPDSVNEKLFF. CDR3 in DNA: TGTGCCAGCAGCCCGGACAGCGTTAATGAAAAACTGTTTTTT.